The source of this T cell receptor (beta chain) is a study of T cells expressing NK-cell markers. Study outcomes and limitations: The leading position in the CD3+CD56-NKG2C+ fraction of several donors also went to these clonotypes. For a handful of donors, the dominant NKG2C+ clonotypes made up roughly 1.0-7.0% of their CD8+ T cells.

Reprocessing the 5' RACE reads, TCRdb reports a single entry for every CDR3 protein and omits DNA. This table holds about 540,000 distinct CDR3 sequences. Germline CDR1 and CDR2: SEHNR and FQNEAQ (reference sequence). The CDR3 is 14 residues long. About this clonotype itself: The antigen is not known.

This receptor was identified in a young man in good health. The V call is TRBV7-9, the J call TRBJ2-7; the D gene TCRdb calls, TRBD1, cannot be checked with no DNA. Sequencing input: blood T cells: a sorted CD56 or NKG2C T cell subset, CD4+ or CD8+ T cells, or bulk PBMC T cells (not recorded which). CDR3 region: CASSYGQYAYEQYF.